The sequence of this T cell receptor beta chain was determined in a study of T cell responses to AZD1222 COVID-19 vaccine. Findings and limits, study-wide: It was only a handful of AZD1222 recipients who were seropositive at baseline. Donors were largely white British and mainly female; clonal diversity was possibly underestimated. Vaccine-related CD4 TCRs covered spike, predominating at 160-218 and 743-854.

With respect to this clone: The antigen is undetermined.

Trimming left V 3 bases short and J 1 base short, with 10 bases between. Germline V lookup: CDR1 SSHAT, CDR2 FNYEAQ (reference sequence). This CDR3 is 15 amino acids long. Second-dose timings of about 4 or about 12 weeks were pooled. The assay was immunoSEQ multiplex PCR, and TCRdb's table has in-frame clones only and misses some. The data hold about 150,000 clones, with around 92% observed a single time. The origin of this receptor is an adult who received the AZD1222 COVID-19 vaccine. This sample comprised peripheral blood, obtained 28 days after the second AZD1222 dose. V is TRBV7-7 and J is TRBJ2-1, with D possibly being TRBD2 (5 bases). The CDR3 reads CASSLGTGSYNEQFF. The DNA for the CDR3 is TGTGCCAGCAGCTTGGGAACGGGGTCCTACAATGAGCAGTTCTTC.